Shown below are 28 T cell receptor beta chains from a single sample sequenced in a study of blood T cell repertoires in COVID-19 (dated by TCRdb to the early 2020s). The method was the immunoSEQ multiplex PCR assay. The immuneACCESS repertoire file appears here via TCRdb, limited to in-frame rearrangements. These files lack a portion of the clones; in checked studies, under half of the deficit traces to unresolved V genes, and the cause of the others is not known. The sample yields approximately 350,000 clones; about nine tenths were counted once. The ten largest clones represent just under 6.5% of the sample. Sequenced sample: peripheral blood. These receptors were taken from a woman between 45 and 60 years old with COVID-19, enrolled during active disease.

This clone was picked up a small number of times. The chain has TRBV19 and TRBJ2-7; 10 nucleotides agree with TRBD1. The germline gives CDR1 LNHDA, CDR2 SQIVND (reference sequence). V gave up 5 bases and J gave up 6 bases; unmatched junction bases: 7. CDR3 size: 14 residues. The CDR3 region has the DNA TGTGCCAGTAGTGCCGGGACAGGGGTCGTCGAGCAGTACTTC. Translation gives CASSAGTGVVEQYF. The variable domain in full, with the rest retrieved from reference TRBV19 and TRBJ2-7, is DGGITQSPKYLFRKEGQNVTLSCEQNLNHDAMYWYRQDPGQGLRLIYYSQIVNDFQKGDIAEGYSVSREKKESFPLTVTSAQKNPTAFYLCASSAGTGVVEQYFGPGTRLTVT.

This chain joins TRBV19 and TRBJ2-6; TRBD1 might be the D (6 bases). Per germline, CDR1 LNHDA and CDR2 SQIVND (reference sequence). The CDR3 covers 15 residues. Trimming cost V 7 bases and J 0 bases, with 10 bases left between them. The CDR3: CASTQDSSGANVLTF. The CDR3 nucleotides read TGTGCCAGTACCCAGGACAGCTCTGGGGCCAACGTCCTGACTTTC.

This clone was counted once. V usage is TRBV7-3 and J usage is TRBJ2-7; 7 bases line up with TRBD1. The CDR3 is made up of 15 amino acids. Trimming removed 5 bases from V and 5 bases from J; junction bases left unmatched: 12. CDR1 and CDR2 (germline): SGHTA, FQGTGA. Here the CDR3 DNA reads TGTGCCAGCAGCCCCGCCGGCAGGGGGTTTAACGAGCAGTACTTC. Translating gives CASSPAGRGFNEQYF.

As DNA, the CDR3 is TGTGCCACCAGTGATGTGCCAGGGGTGGGGAGCTATGGCTACACCTTC. Translation: CATSDVPGVGSYGYTF. The V call is TRBV24-1, the J call TRBJ1-2, with TRBD1 as a possible D gene (6 bases). Between the trimmed V and J ends, which lost 3 bases and 4 bases, there was a span of 17 bases. CDR3 length: 16 residues. The germline CDR1 and CDR2 sequences are KGHDR and SFDVKD.

On this clone itself: Other DNA sequences from this sample encode an identical CDR3 as well. The chain has TRBV12-3 or TRBV12-4 and TRBJ2-5; D is unresolved. V was pared by 2 bases and J by 1 base, with 2 bases between. The CDR3 totals 12 residues. The chain's CDR3 is CASSLRQETQYF. DNA of the CDR3: TGTGCCAGCAGTTTACGCCAAGAGACCCAGTACTTC.

This chain connects TRBV2 to TRBJ1-4, with 7 bases that match TRBD1. The CDR3 covers 15 residues. Germline CDR1 is SNHLY and CDR2 is FYNNEI. Losses at the gene ends were 7 bases for V and 5 bases for J; bases not matched to a gene: 10. Written as DNA, the CDR3 is TGTGCCAGCACCCTCAAGGGACAGAAAAATGAAAAACTGTTTTTT. Residues: CASTLKGQKNEKLFF.

The chain joins TRBV28 to TRBJ1-2; D is undetermined. In germline, CDR1 is MDHEN, CDR2 SYDVKM. V was trimmed by 7 bases and J by 5 bases, leaving 14 bases between them. This CDR3 comprises 13 residues. CDR3 DNA: TGTGCCAGCACCACCAACGGGGATTATGGCTACACCTTC. Its translation is CASTTNGDYGYTF.

The genes are TRBV7-8 and TRBJ1-2; 9 bases are a match to TRBD1. CDR1 is SGHVS and CDR2 is FQNEAQ in the germline V gene. V lost 1 base, J lost 6 bases, and 0 bases stayed unmatched. CDR3 length: 13 amino acids. DNA for the CDR3: TGTGCCAGCAGCTTAGGGACAGGGGATGGCTACACCTTC. As protein: CASSLGTGDGYTF. Complete variable domain (other parts from reference TRBV7-8 and TRBJ1-2): GAGVSQSPRYKVAKRGQDVALRCDPISGHVSLFWYQQALGQGPEFLTYFQNEAQLDKSGLPSDRFFAERPEGSVSTLKIQRTQQEDSAVYLCASSLGTGDGYTFGSGTRLTVV.

The count of this clone is one. V gene TRBV30 combines with J gene TRBJ1-5; D perhaps matches TRBD1 (5 bases). Per germline, CDR1 GTSNPN and CDR2 SVGIG (reference sequence). The CDR3 covers 14 residues. Trimming removed 2 bases at V and 5 bases at J, with 13 bases between. The CDR3: CAWSLGGGHQPQHF. The CDR3 bases are TGTGCCTGGAGTCTCGGGGGTGGACATCAGCCCCAGCATTTT. Variable domain in full (rest from reference TRBV30 and TRBJ1-5): SQTIHQWPATLVQPVGSPLSLECTVEGTSNPNLYWYRQAAGRGLQLLFYSVGIGQISSEVPQNLSASRPQDRQFILSSKKLLLSDSGFYLCAWSLGGGHQPQHFGDGTRLSIL.

V is TRBV21-1 and J is TRBJ2-5; the table's D call of TRBD2 was not tested on the DNA. TRBV21-1 is marked as a pseudogene. The CDR3 runs 15 residues. The CDR3 spells CAPGALAGKRETQYF. The DNA for the CDR3 is TGTGCCCCAGGGGCGCTAGCGGGAAAACGAGAGACCCAGTACTTC.

The table lists this clone with a count of one. This sequence joins TRBV15 and TRBJ2-7, with 7 bases fitting TRBD1. The CDR3 has 15 amino acids. The V segment lost 4 bases and the J segment 0 bases; nucleotides outside the gene matches: 6. Germline V CDR1 and CDR2: LNHNV, YYDKDF (reference sequence). The CDR3 region is CATSKGQTSSYEQYF. The CDR3 DNA follows: TGTGCCACCAGCAAGGGACAGACCAGCTCCTACGAGCAGTACTTC.

The genes are TRBV7-9 and TRBJ1-5, with 12 bases lining up with TRBD1. The CDR3 has 16 amino acids. V gave up 5 bases and J gave up 7 bases; unmatched junction bases: 9. The germline gives CDR1 SEHNR, CDR2 FQNEAQ (reference sequence). The CDR3 DNA sequence: TGTGCCAGCAGCCCCGGGACAGGGGGCGCCGGACAGCCCCAGCATTTT. It translates to CASSPGTGGAGQPQHF.

This chain uses TRBV6-4 with TRBJ1-1; 11 positions agree with TRBD1. Looked up from germline, CDR1 is MRHNA and CDR2 is SNTAGT. CDR3 length: 14 residues. With 6 bases clipped from V and 4 bases from J, the junction kept 4 bases outside the gene matches. CDR3 DNA: TGTGCCAGCAGGGACAGGGGGCGAAGCACTGAAGCTTTCTTT. Translated, it gives CASRDRGRSTEAFF.

This clone has just one count. The rearrangement joins TRBV5-1 to TRBJ2-2, with 11 bases identical to TRBD1. The CDR3 loop spans 15 amino acids. Germline CDR1 and CDR2: SGHRS and YFSETQ. V shed 5 bases, J shed 6 bases, and the junction held 6 bases outside the gene matches. CDR3 DNA: TGCGCCAGCAGTCGACCGGGACAGGGGGCCGGGGAGCTGTTTTTT. This gives the protein CASSRPGQGAGELFF. The full variable domain, in which reference TRBV5-1 and TRBJ2-2 provide the parts outside the CDR3, is KAGVTQTPRYLIKTRGQQVTLSCSPISGHRSVSWYQQTPGQGLQFLFEYFSETQRNKGNFPGRFSGRQFSNSRSEMNVSTLELGDSALYLCASSRPGQGAGELFFGEGSRLTVL.

To note about this clone: This sample also contains other DNA sequences that code for the same CDR3. This chain uses TRBV6-4 with TRBJ2-1; 9 bases are a match to TRBD1. Looked up from germline, CDR1 is MRHNA and CDR2 is SNTAGT. The length of the CDR3 is 15 residues. V dropped 6 bases and J dropped 2; count of bases not matched to a gene: 5. CDR3 region: CASSPGTGTYNEQFF. The CDR3 DNA sequence: TGTGCCAGCAGCCCGGGGACAGGGACCTACAATGAGCAGTTCTTC.

There are a few counts of this clone. CDR3 DNA: TGTGCCAGCAGCCTAACCGGGACTAGCGGGAGGCACACAGATACGCAGTATTTT. Translation gives CASSLTGTSGRHTDTQYF. The V call is TRBV14, the J call TRBJ2-3, with 15 bases matching TRBD2. V lost 4 bases, J lost 2 bases, and 7 bases stayed unmatched. The CDR3 consists of 18 residues. Germline-derived CDR1 and CDR2 are SGHDN and FVKESK.

The chain is built from TRBV20-1 and TRBJ2-4, with 7 bases that match TRBD1. Germline CDR1 and CDR2: DFQATT and SNEGSKA (reference sequence). Trimming removed 3 bases from V and 6 bases from J; junction bases left unmatched: 17. This CDR3 has 17 residues. CDR3 coding DNA: TGCAGTGCTAGTCGCCCCCCCGCCGGGACAGCAAGAAACATTCAGTACTTC. Translating gives CSASRPPAGTARNIQYF.

This chain uses TRBV9 with TRBJ2-7; 11 bases are shared with TRBD2. The CDR3 contains 20 residues. Germline CDR1 SGDLS, CDR2 YYNGEE. V dropped 0 bases and J dropped 4; count of bases not matched to a gene: 18. The CDR3 spells CASSVGLDRGTSGRQYEQYF. In nucleotides, the CDR3 is TGTGCCAGCAGCGTAGGATTAGACAGGGGCACTAGCGGGAGACAGTACGAGCAGTACTTC.

This clone occurred a few times. This chain links TRBV19 with TRBJ1-5; 8 bases are shared with TRBD1. The CDR3 extends over 15 amino acids. J lost 2 bases, V lost 4 bases, and 4 bases had no gene match. Germline V gives CDR1 LNHDA, CDR2 SQIVND (reference sequence). This CDR3 reads CASSTIQGGNQPQHF. For the CDR3, the DNA is TGTGCCAGTAGTACAATACAGGGGGGCAATCAGCCCCAGCATTTT. Drawing the rest from reference TRBV19 and TRBJ1-5, the complete variable domain is DGGITQSPKYLFRKEGQNVTLSCEQNLNHDAMYWYRQDPGQGLRLIYYSQIVNDFQKGDIAEGYSVSREKKESFPLTVTSAQKNPTAFYLCASSTIQGGNQPQHFGDGTRLSIL.

The chain carries TRBV13 and TRBJ2-3, with TRBD1 identical over 7 bases. V trimming: 6 bases; J trimming: 2 bases; junction bases outside the gene matches: 14. This CDR3 contains 17 residues. Germline V gene sequence: CDR1 PRHDT, CDR2 FYEKMQ (reference sequence). This chain's CDR3 is CASRKTRRTGHTDTQYF. As DNA, the CDR3 is TGTGCCAGCAGGAAAACACGTAGGACAGGACACACAGATACGCAGTATTTT.

The genes are TRBV9 and TRBJ2-2, with TRBD2 identical over 13 bases. Germline assignment: CDR1 SGDLS and CDR2 YYNGEE. The CDR3 has 18 amino acids. The ends lost 4 bases at V and 0 bases at J; junction bases unmatched: 6. Here the CDR3 reads CASSSRLAGGANTGELFF. CDR3 in DNA: TGTGCCAGCAGCTCGCGACTAGCGGGAGGCGCGAACACCGGGGAGCTGTTTTTT.

V and J are TRBV7-2 and TRBJ2-5; a possible D gene is TRBD2 (6 bases). This CDR3 has 15 residues. Trimming removed 8 bases from V and 4 bases from J, with 20 bases in between. Germline V gives CDR1 SGHTA, CDR2 FQGNSA. DNA for the CDR3: TGTGCCAGCCGACCCTGGACTACGAATCGAGAGACCCAGTACTTC. This gives the protein CASRPWTTNRETQYF.

The chain uses TRBV30 and TRBJ1-5; D is possibly TRBD1 (5 bases). The CDR3 runs to 14 residues. V gave up 3 bases and J gave up 3 bases, with 12 bases separating them. Germline V gives CDR1 GTSNPN, CDR2 SVGIG (reference sequence). This CDR3 reads CAWSSGADNQPQHF. In nucleotides, the CDR3 is TGTGCCTGGAGCAGCGGGGCAGACAATCAGCCCCAGCATTTT.

The chain joins TRBV4-1 to TRBJ2-2, with a weak D call TRBD2 (6 bases). Germline V lookup: CDR1 MGHRA, CDR2 YSYEKL. Deletions cut 3 bases from V and 5 bases from J, with 10 bases between. The length of the CDR3 is 14 residues. CDR3: CASSHEEGTGELFF. The CDR3 DNA is TGCGCCAGCAGCCATGAGGAGGGGACCGGGGAGCTGTTTTTT.

V gene TRBV25-1 combines with J gene TRBJ1-6, with D unresolved. CDR3 length: 14 amino acids. In germline, CDR1 is MGHDK, CDR2 SYGVNS. Trimming took 1 base from V and 7 from J, leaving 8 bases between them. CDR3 bases: TGTGCCAGCAGTGAATGGGGAGAGAATTCACCCCTCCACTTT. It codes for CASSEWGENSPLHF.

This clone was counted only a few times. The chain is built from TRBV6-4 and TRBJ1-2; D unresolved. Trimming took 8 bases from V and 1 from J, leaving 8 bases between them. This CDR3 spans 12 amino acids. Germline V gene data show CDR1 as MRHNA and CDR2 as SNTAGT. The CDR3 DNA reads TGTGCCAGCGGAGCAGTTAACTATGGCTACACCTTC. It codes for CASGAVNYGYTF.

The chain combines TRBV6-6 with TRBJ1-6, with a weak D call TRBD1 (6 bases). The length of the CDR3 is 15 residues. Trimming pared 7 bases from V and 0 bases from J, leaving 10 bases between. CDR1 MNHNY and CDR2 SVGAGI come from the germline V gene (reference sequence). The DNA of the CDR3 is TGTGCCAGCAAAGACAGGAGCTCCTATAATTCACCCCTCCACTTT. Translating it yields CASKDRSSYNSPLHF.

Details on this clone: The junction does not match germline at one end; this may be a read error. The chain couples TRBV19 to TRBJ1-1; possibly TRBD1 for D (6 bases). Germline CDR1 reads LNHDA; CDR2 reads SQIVND (reference sequence). CDR3 length equals 13 residues. In DNA form, the CDR3 reads TGTGCCAGTAGTCTCGCTCCCAGGGGTTTGCATGACTTT. Amino acid sequence: CASSLAPRGLHDF.